The 8 T cell receptor beta chains in this list originate from one sample, sequenced in a study of cytotoxic CD8 clonotypes in ibrutinib-treated CLL. Profiled with immunoSEQ multiplex PCR; TCRdb holds only in-frame clones, not every one. This sample has 45,000 to 60,000 clones, with around 55% found just once. Sequencing used PBMCs, obtained after 24 months of ibrutinib treatment. Every receptor here comes from a human donor with chronic lymphocytic leukemia.

This sequence joins TRBV28 and TRBJ2-1; TRBD1 agrees at 9 bases. Germline CDR1 MDHEN, CDR2 SYDVKM. V lost 2 bases and J lost 7; bases outside the gene matches: 3. This CDR3 is 14 amino acids long. CDR3 in DNA: TGTGCCAGCAGTTTAGGGACAGGGTATAATGAGCAGTTCTTC. It yields the protein CASSLGTGYNEQFF.

This clone was counted at least ten times. V gene TRBV15 combines with J gene TRBJ2-3, with D perhaps given as TRBD1 or TRBD2 (5 bases each). V shed 0 bases and J shed 13 bases, with 11 bases lying between them. CDR1 LNHNV and CDR2 YYDKDF come from the germline V gene (reference sequence). This CDR3 contains 12 residues. The CDR3 DNA is TGTGCCACCAGCAGAGATGGCGTGGGGGAGTATTTT. It specifies CATSRDGVGEYF.

This rearrangement joins TRBV5-6 to TRBJ1-1; D unresolved. CDR3 length: 13 amino acids. The V gene's germline CDR1 is SGHDT and CDR2 YYEEEE. Trimming stripped 5 bases from V and 0 bases from J, with 8 bases between. The CDR3 region has the DNA TGTGCCAGCAGTTTATGGATGAACACTGAAGCTTTCTTT. Translation: CASSLWMNTEAFF.

On this clone itself: An end of the junction differs from the germline gene, which may be a read error. Other DNA sequences in the sample encode the same CDR3. V gene TRBV18 combines with J gene TRBJ1-5, with D hard to call. CDR1 and CDR2 from the germline V gene are KGHSH and LQKENI. The CDR3 has 14 amino acids. CDR3 coding DNA: TGCGCCAGCTCCCTACAAGTTGGCAATCAGCCCCAGCATTTT. This encodes CASSLQVGNQPQHF.

This clone was recorded once. The CDR3 here is CASSHPPGGPTDTQYF. The DNA for the CDR3 is TGTGCCAGCAGCCACCCTCCCGGGGGGCCCACAGATACGCAGTATTTT. The chain has TRBV5-5 and TRBJ2-3, with D perhaps TRBD2 (7 bases). CDR3 length: 16 residues. The V gene lost 4 bases and the J gene lost 2 bases, with 17 bases spanning the gap. Per the germline V gene, CDR1 is SGHKS and CDR2 is YYEKEE (reference sequence).

This clone was seen a few times. The chain uses TRBV28 and TRBJ2-2, with a weak D call TRBD1 (6 bases). The CDR3 is 13 residues long. Looked up from germline, CDR1 is MDHEN and CDR2 is SYDVKM. The V and J ends lost 7 bases and 5 bases respectively, with 11 bases between them. DNA of the CDR3: TGTGCCAGCATCCTAGGGGGAACCGGGGAGCTGTTTTTT. It codes for CASILGGTGELFF.

The rearrangement uses TRBV11-2 and TRBJ2-3; D possibly corresponds to TRBD2 (6 bases). Germline V gene sequence: CDR1 SGHAT, CDR2 FQNNGV. Trimming removed 4 bases at V and 1 base at J, with 9 bases between. The CDR3 has 14 residues. The CDR3 loop reads CASSSWGGTDTQYF. The CDR3 nucleotides are TGTGCCAGCAGCTCCTGGGGGGGCACAGATACGCAGTATTTT. The entire variable domain, with the rest obtained from reference TRBV11-2 and TRBJ2-3, is as follows: EAGVAQSPRYKIIEKRQSVAFWCNPISGHATLYWYQQILGQGPKLLIQFQNNGVVDDSQLPKDRFSAERLKGVDSTLKIQPAKLEDSAVYLCASSSWGGTDTQYFGPGTRLTVL.

This clone occurred a few times. The V gene is TRBV7-2, the J gene TRBJ2-2; D is uncertain. CDR1 and CDR2 from the germline V gene are SGHTA and FQGNSA. V was pared by 9 bases and J by 6 bases, with 8 bases between. The CDR3 has 11 amino acids. CDR3 coding DNA: TGTGCCAGGGGTGGGGCCGGGGAGCTGTTTTTT. Protein sequence: CARGGAGELFF.